A selection of T cell receptor beta chains follows, all from one sample in a study of shared clonotypes between healthy human individuals. TCRdb's copy holds only in-frame clones and misses some; the assay was immunoSEQ multiplex PCR. The sample yields around 1 million clones, about three quarters seen once. The sample was memory CD4+ T cells sorted from blood. These receptors all stem from a man younger than 35 in good health. The CDR3 runs from the conserved cysteine through the conserved F or W. D genes are given only for firm matches. Only part of the rows carry a size: once, few, many, or a class if the clone is expanded.

abundance: .
d_gene: TRBD1
j_gene: TRBJ1-2
v_gene: TRBV14
CDR3aa: CASSQGGQVGYTF
CDR3nt: TGTGCCAGCAGCCAAGGGGGACAGGTTGGCTACACCTTC

abundance: .
d_gene: .
j_gene: TRBJ2-7
v_gene: TRBV7-3
CDR3aa: CASSPSRDLPYEQYF
CDR3nt: TGTGCCAGCAGCCCCTCCCGGGACCTACCTTACGAGCAGTACTTC

abundance: .
d_gene: .
j_gene: TRBJ2-5
v_gene: TRBV30
CDR3aa: CAWSVGGTGVTQYF
CDR3nt: TGTGCCTGGAGTGTAGGGGGGACCGGGGTTACCCAGTACTTC

abundance: few
d_gene: TRBD1
j_gene: TRBJ1-1
v_gene: TRBV6-5
CDR3aa: CASRPRGEGTEAFF
CDR3nt: TGTGCCAGCAGACCCAGGGGGGAGGGCACTGAAGCTTTCTTT

abundance: .
d_gene: .
j_gene: TRBJ1-1
v_gene: TRBV10-3
CDR3aa: CAIRETEGAFF
CDR3nt: TGTGCCATCAGGGAGACAGAGGGGGCTTTCTTT

abundance: once
d_gene: TRBD1
j_gene: TRBJ2-3
v_gene: TRBV7-2
CDR3aa: CASSFQGATDTQYF
CDR3nt: TGTGCCAGCAGCTTCCAGGGGGCAACAGATACGCAGTATTTT

abundance: .
d_gene: .
j_gene: TRBJ1-1
v_gene: TRBV6-1
CDR3aa: CASSVPENTEAFF
CDR3nt: TGTGCCAGCAGTGTCCCAGAGAACACTGAAGCTTTCTTT

abundance: .
d_gene: TRBD1
j_gene: TRBJ1-1
v_gene: TRBV9
CDR3aa: CASSATGKNTEAFF
CDR3nt: TGTGCCAGCAGCGCGACAGGGAAGAACACTGAAGCTTTCTTT

abundance: .
d_gene: .
j_gene: TRBJ1-3
v_gene: TRBV28
CDR3aa: CATGEPGQGNTIYF
CDR3nt: TGTGCCACCGGAGAACCGGGCCAAGGAAACACCATATATTTT

abundance: .
d_gene: .
j_gene: TRBJ1-2
v_gene: TRBV5-6
CDR3aa: CASSLSATSGNYGYTF
CDR3nt: TGTGCCAGCAGCTTATCGGCGACAAGCGGTAACTATGGCTACACCTTC

abundance: once
d_gene: .
j_gene: TRBJ2-1
v_gene: TRBV6-5
CDR3aa: CASRYLSDLEVF
CDR3nt: TGTGCCAGCAGATATTTGAGTGATCTTGAGGTCTTC

abundance: .
d_gene: .
j_gene: TRBJ1-1
v_gene: TRBV11-2
CDR3aa: CASSPGPVGSFF
CDR3nt: TGTGCCAGCAGCCCCGGACCCGTTGGGTCTTTCTTT

abundance: many
d_gene: TRBD2
j_gene: TRBJ2-7
v_gene: TRBV10-2
CDR3aa: CASSESTSGSRNEQYF
CDR3nt: TGCGCCAGCAGTGAGTCGACTAGCGGGAGTAGGAACGAGCAGTACTTC

abundance: few
d_gene: TRBD2
j_gene: TRBJ2-1
v_gene: TRBV18
CDR3aa: CASSPGTSGRNEQFF
CDR3nt: TGTGCCAGCTCACCCGGGACTAGCGGGCGGAATGAGCAGTTCTTC

abundance: .
d_gene: .
j_gene: TRBJ2-1
v_gene: TRBV5-4
CDR3aa: CASSLGSSGYNEQFF
CDR3nt: TGTGCCAGCAGCCTGGGGTCGAGCGGCTACAATGAGCAGTTCTTC

abundance: .
d_gene: TRBD1
j_gene: TRBJ1-3
v_gene: TRBV4-1
CDR3aa: CASSQVTKQGPGNTIYF
CDR3nt: TGCGCCAGCAGCCAAGTTACTAAACAGGGGCCTGGAAACACCATATATTTT